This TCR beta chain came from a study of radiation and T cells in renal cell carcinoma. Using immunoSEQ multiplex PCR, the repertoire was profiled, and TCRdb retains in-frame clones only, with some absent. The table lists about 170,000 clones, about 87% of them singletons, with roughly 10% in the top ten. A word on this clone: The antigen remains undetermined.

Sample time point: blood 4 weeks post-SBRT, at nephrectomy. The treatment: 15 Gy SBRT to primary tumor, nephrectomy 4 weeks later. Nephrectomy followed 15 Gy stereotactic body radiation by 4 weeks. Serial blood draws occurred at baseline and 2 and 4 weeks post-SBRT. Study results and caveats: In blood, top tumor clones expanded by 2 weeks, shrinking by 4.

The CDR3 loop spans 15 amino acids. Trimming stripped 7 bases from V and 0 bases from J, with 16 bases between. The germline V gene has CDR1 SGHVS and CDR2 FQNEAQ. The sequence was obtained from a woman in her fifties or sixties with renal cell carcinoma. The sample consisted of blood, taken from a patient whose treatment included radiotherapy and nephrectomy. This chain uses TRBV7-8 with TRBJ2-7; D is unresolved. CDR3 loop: CASIPQGAGSYEQYF. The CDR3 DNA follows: TGTGCCAGCATCCCGCAAGGCGCAGGCTCCTACGAGCAGTACTTC.